The source of this T cell receptor beta chain is a study of a mutant IDH1 vaccine in newly diagnosed glioma (dated by TCRdb to about 2021). Background for the entire study: Eight vaccinations were administered to patients in weeks 1, 3, 5, 7, 11, 15, 19 and 23, corresponding to visits V03 through V10. Vaccination started 4-6 weeks after radiotherapy alone, or was given together with temozolomide cycles in the groups whose treatment included chemotherapy. Of the approximately 33 patients who were treated, about 62% were male and 37.5% were female, and the mean age was about 40 years. Before enrollment, most patients had been given radiochemotherapy with temozolomide as standard therapy, while the rest had received either radiotherapy alone or temozolomide alone. Peripheral blood was drawn at six visits: V03 (baseline), V05, V07, V10, V12 and V13. For exploratory analyses, around 26 treated patients had longitudinal TCRB deep sequencing done wherever samples were available. What the study reported, not specific to this receptor: PBMC samples for TCRB deep sequencing were selected based on availability. According to the authors, sample limitations meant that analyses of patient blood samples could not be reproduced. Vaccine-induced immune responses across multiple MHC alleles were detected in over 85% of patients. Pseudoprogression seemed to be unrelated to changes in the top peripheral T cell clonotypes found by TCRB sequencing.

Concerning this clone: This receptor's antigen is unknown. Base qualities are not at hand, and no much larger clone is one base apart.

Its CDR3 holds 12 amino acids, cysteine through phenylalanine. Kept here is only the CDR3 DNA, which spans 36 bases and is read in frame from base 1. The CDR1 and CDR2 encoded by the germline V gene are SNHLY and FYNNEI. The germline ends are 7 bases apart after V is trimmed by 2 bases and J by 5 bases. The time point label of this sample denotes: week 11, during vaccination. Each vaccine dose, consisting of 300 ug of a 20-mer mutant IDH1 peptide in Montanide, was administered subcutaneously with topical imiquimod. Donors had newly diagnosed WHO grade 3 or 4 IDH1-mutant astrocytomas with loss of nuclear ATRX. The samples were drawn from NOA16, a multicentre, single-arm, open-label phase I trial in Germany that tested a mutant IDH1 peptide vaccine in humans for the first time. Genomic DNA for TCRB sequencing was extracted from EDTA blood using the DNeasy Blood and Tissue Kit. Libraries were made using the immunoSEQ multiplex PCR assay. Following the manufacturer's protocol, the hsTCRB Kit was used to amplify rearranged TCR beta chain sequences. An Illumina MiSeq was used to sequence the TCRB libraries. In the source study's methods: The kit vendor's proprietary platform handled demultiplexing, trimming and gene mapping. This immuneACCESS table, as held by TCRdb, lists in-frame sequences with V and J called but not all clones. Of the missing ones, under half trace to an unresolved V gene in checked studies; the others have no known cause. That table furnishes V, J and clone size, whereas the DNA furnished D and trimming. The sample table records 110,000 or so clones; 75% to 90% of these occur just once. The ten biggest clones cover roughly 0.57% of the sample.

The rearranged segments are TRBV2 and TRBJ2-7; the D gene is unclear. Sequencing used PBMCs, obtained from a glioma patient whose treatment included an IDH1 peptide vaccine. The sequence was obtained from a woman between 50 and 59 years old with glioma. The bases are TGTGCCAGCAGTGAAAGGCGTGACGAGCAGTACTTC. The translation is CASSERRDEQYF.